The 20 T cell receptor beta chains in this list originate from one sample, sequenced in a study of blood T cell repertoires in COVID-19. Only in-frame clones appear in the TCRdb table, and some are missing; sequencing was by immunoSEQ multiplex PCR. The sample shows 75,000 to 100,000 clones, about nine tenths of them seen only once. Sequenced input: peripheral blood. The receptor set was obtained from a woman over 75 with acute or convalescent COVID-19.

The chain has TRBV7-2 and TRBJ1-3, with D uncertain. The V end was cut by 2 bases, the J end by 0 bases, with 14 bases between. Looked up from germline, CDR1 is SGHTA and CDR2 is FQGNSA. The length of the CDR3 is 17 residues. The CDR3 spells CASSLLGADYSGNTIYF. The CDR3 coding sequence is TGTGCCAGCAGCTTACTGGGCGCCGATTACTCTGGAAACACCATATATTTT.

J is TRBJ2-5 and V is TRBV11-2; TRBD2 is a possible D gene (5 bases). Trimming removed 1 base from V and 5 bases from J, with 23 bases in between. CDR1 SGHAT and CDR2 FQNNGV come from the germline V gene. There are 18 residues in the CDR3. The DNA for the CDR3 is TGTGCCAGCAGCTTAGGGGCCCGGGGTCCCTCTTTACGGGAGACCCAGTACTTC. Protein: CASSLGARGPSLRETQYF.

V usage is TRBV29-1 and J usage is TRBJ1-2; TRBD1 aligns across 8 bases. The CDR3 has 13 residues. Germline V gene lookup returns CDR1 SQVTM and CDR2 ANQGSEA. Losses at the gene ends were 1 base for V and 4 bases for J; bases not matched to a gene: 2. CDR3 sequence reads: CSVEGRGLYGYTF. The DNA of the CDR3 is TGCAGCGTTGAAGGCAGGGGGCTCTATGGCTACACCTTC.

This sequence joins TRBV5-6 and TRBJ1-1, with D unresolved. This CDR3 contains 14 residues. CDR1 SGHDT and CDR2 YYEEEE come from the germline V gene. V was cut by 2 bases and J by 0 bases, with 8 bases left in between. CDR3 in amino acids: CASSLLQMNTEAFF. CDR3 DNA sequence: TGTGCCAGCAGCTTATTGCAGATGAACACTGAAGCTTTCTTT.

The rearrangement joins TRBV6-5 to TRBJ2-5; 8 positions match TRBD2. Germline V CDR1 and CDR2: MNHEY, SVGAGI. CDR3 length equals 14 residues. With V trimmed by 8 bases and J by 3 bases, 8 bases remained unmatched. CDR3 coding DNA: TGTGCCAGCTCACCGGGACTAGGGAAAGAGACCCAGTACTTC. Encoded protein: CASSPGLGKETQYF.

This clone was seen only once. The genes are TRBV29-1 and TRBJ2-2; 8 bases fit TRBD1. This CDR3 contains 13 residues. Germline V lookup: CDR1 SQVTM, CDR2 ANQGSEA. Germline trimming cut 6 bases from V and 5 bases from J; bases unmatched to any gene: 5. The DNA for the CDR3 is TGCAGCGTCGGGACAGGCTTAACCGGGGAGCTGTTTTTT. This translates into CSVGTGLTGELFF.

The rearrangement uses TRBV24-1 and TRBJ2-1; 10 nucleotides align to TRBD2. J gave up 4 bases and V 4 bases, and 6 bases lay outside the gene matches. The germline gives CDR1 KGHDR, CDR2 SFDVKD. CDR3 size: 16 residues. The CDR3 loop is CATSDNSGGPYNEQFF. CDR3 bases: TGTGCCACCAGTGACAATAGCGGGGGGCCTTACAATGAGCAGTTCTTC.

CDR3 coding DNA: TGTGCCAGCAGCTTAGAATATAGAGATTATGGCTACACCTTC. Translation gives CASSLEYRDYGYTF. The gene calls are TRBV7-2 and TRBJ1-2; D gene uncertain. V lost 1 base and J 5 bases, leaving 11 bases between the germline ends. The CDR3 has 14 residues. CDR1 and CDR2 (germline): SGHTA, FQGNSA.

The V and J genes are TRBV6-5 and TRBJ1-3, with D maybe TRBD1 (5 bases). Germline V CDR1 and CDR2: MNHEY, SVGAGI. This CDR3 has 15 residues. Between the trimmed V and J ends, which lost 2 bases and 0 bases, there was a span of 8 bases. The CDR3 coding sequence is TGTGCCAGCAGTTACCAGGGTTCCTCTGGAAACACCATATATTTT. Its protein product is CASSYQGSSGNTIYF.

The chain carries TRBV19 and TRBJ1-2; D gene uncertain. The CDR3 contains 12 residues. Germline V gives CDR1 LNHDA, CDR2 SQIVND (reference sequence). Trimming stripped 1 base from V and 8 bases from J, with 8 bases between. The CDR3 is CASSIVGRGYTF. The CDR3 region has the DNA TGTGCCAGTAGTATAGTCGGTCGGGGCTACACCTTC.

The chain joins TRBV10-3 to TRBJ2-1; 10 nucleotides align to TRBD2. The germline V gene encodes CDR1 ENHRY and CDR2 SYGVKD. The CDR3 contains 18 residues. The ends lost 2 bases at V and 2 bases at J; junction bases unmatched: 9. The CDR3 region is CAISERGGLAGAYNEQFF. The CDR3 DNA reads as TGTGCCATCAGTGAGCGGGGGGGTCTAGCGGGAGCCTACAATGAGCAGTTCTTC.

The CDR3 DNA reads TGTGCCAGCAGCTTGAGCGGGAGGTCCACAGATACGCAGTATTTT. Amino acids: CASSLSGRSTDTQYF. This rearrangement joins TRBV5-6 to TRBJ2-3, with 9 bases matching TRBD2. V dropped 1 base and J dropped 2; count of bases not matched to a gene: 2. The CDR3 loop spans 15 amino acids. Germline CDR1 SGHDT, CDR2 YYEEEE.

The rearrangement joins TRBV5-1 to TRBJ2-7; the D gene is possibly TRBD1 (6 bases). Germline CDR1 SGHRS, CDR2 YFSETQ. This CDR3 comprises 15 residues. Trimming cost V 5 bases and J 7 bases, with 22 bases left between them. CDR3: CASSTPNLGAGEQYF. The CDR3, as DNA: TGCGCCAGCAGTACACCCAATCTGGGGGCCGGGGAGCAGTACTTC.

The V and J genes are TRBV6-2 or TRBV6-3 and TRBJ1-2; D unclear. This CDR3 has 14 amino acids. V lost 0 bases and J 7 bases, leaving 12 bases between the germline ends. Germline V lookup: CDR1 MNHEY, CDR2 SVGEGT. The CDR3 reads CASSYSASGSGYTF. In nucleotides, the CDR3 is TGTGCCAGCAGTTACTCGGCGTCGGGAAGTGGCTACACCTTC.

This clone was picked up one time. This chain uses TRBV6-5 with TRBJ1-1; D remains unclear. The CDR3 has 13 amino acids. Trimming shortened V by 4 bases and J by 1 base, and 7 bases separated the two germline ends. Germline V lookup: CDR1 MNHEY, CDR2 SVGAGI. CDR3 DNA sequence: TGTGCCAGCAGTTCCCGGGGGAACACTGAAGCTTTCTTT. Protein product: CASSSRGNTEAFF.

V usage is TRBV6-5 and J usage is TRBJ1-1; D unresolved. Germline V gene lookup returns CDR1 MNHEY and CDR2 SVGAGI. The V and J ends lost 6 bases and 1 base respectively, with 9 bases between them. CDR3 size: 13 residues. The CDR3 sequence is CASRRDTNTEAFF. CDR3 in DNA: TGTGCCAGCAGGCGCGACACGAACACTGAAGCTTTCTTT.

The genes are TRBV18 and TRBJ1-5, with 10 bases that match TRBD1. V was pared by 3 bases and J by 6 bases, with 8 bases of the junction left unmatched. Germline loops: CDR1 KGHSH, CDR2 LQKENI. The CDR3 consists of 16 residues. CDR3 DNA sequence: TGTGCCAGCTCACCGCTGGGCAGGACAGGGGGTCAGCCCCAGCATTTT. This encodes CASSPLGRTGGQPQHF.

The rearrangement links TRBV6-5 to TRBJ1-6, with 10 bases that match TRBD1. Germline V CDR1 and CDR2: MNHEY, SVGAGI. The J segment lost 7 bases and the V segment lost 6 bases, leaving 6 bases of the junction unmatched. CDR3 length equals 15 residues. The CDR3, as DNA: TGTGCCAGCAGACAACCGACAGGGGGCAATTCACCCCTCCACTTT. The encoded protein is CASRQPTGGNSPLHF.

The chain joins TRBV30 to TRBJ2-1; 10 nucleotides align to TRBD2. V shed 3 bases and J 2 bases; nucleotides not matched to a gene: 4. This CDR3 is built from 15 residues. Germline CDR1 reads GTSNPN; CDR2 reads SVGIG (reference sequence). CDR3 coding DNA: TGTGCCTGGAGACCCCTAGCGGGGGCCTACAATGAGCAGTTCTTC. Its protein product is CAWRPLAGAYNEQFF.

The gene calls are TRBV5-1 and TRBJ1-3; D not certain. Germline assignment: CDR1 SGHRS and CDR2 YFSETQ. The CDR3 is 16 amino acids. V dropped 0 bases and J dropped 0 bases, with 10 bases sitting between them. The CDR3 coding sequence is TGCGCCAGCAGCTTGGACGGGTCGAACTCTGGAAACACCATATATTTT. Its protein product is CASSLDGSNSGNTIYF.